The 16 T cell receptor beta chains given below trace back to one sample, sequenced in a study of cytomegalovirus exposure and HLA in healthy donors. The PCR was carried out with 60 Vbeta primers and 13 Jbeta primers. Using immunoSEQ multiplex PCR, the repertoire was profiled, and TCRdb retains in-frame clones only, with some absent. This table has about 120,000 clones, over 9.5% appearing once. The sample taken for sequencing was PBMCs. The receptor source for this set is a woman aged 18-29 years in good health and CMV-seropositive.

The chain is built from TRBV30 and TRBJ2-1, with TRBD2 identical over 8 bases. Germline V gives CDR1 GTSNPN, CDR2 SVGIG (reference sequence). J lost 3 bases, V lost 7 bases, and 17 bases had no gene match. The CDR3 has 17 residues. CDR3 amino acids: CASQRGEQRENYNEQFF. The CDR3 DNA sequence: TGTGCCTCTCAACGGGGGGAGCAGCGGGAGAACTACAATGAGCAGTTCTTC.

This clone was seen only a few times. The chain's CDR3 is CSATSLNEQFF. In DNA form, the CDR3 reads TGCAGTGCTACTAGCCTCAATGAGCAGTTCTTC. The chain uses TRBV20-1 and TRBJ2-1, with D possibly matching TRBD2 (5 bases). Trimming stripped 4 bases from V and 6 bases from J, with 7 bases between. The germline V gene encodes CDR1 DFQATT and CDR2 SNEGSKA (reference sequence). The CDR3 is made up of 11 amino acids.

A few counts support this clone. The genes are TRBV6-6 and TRBJ2-2; D is possibly TRBD1 (5 bases). Germline assignment: CDR1 MNHNY and CDR2 SVGAGI (reference sequence). The CDR3 runs 14 residues. CDR3 bases: TGTGCGACGGGTGACGTGGGGCAGGCCGGGGAGCTGTTTTTT. Protein: CATGDVGQAGELFF.

This clone was recorded a few times. The genes are TRBV19 and TRBJ1-5, with D tentatively TRBD1 (6 bases). Per the germline V gene, CDR1 is LNHDA and CDR2 is SQIVND (reference sequence). The CDR3 sequence is 15 residues long. V lost 7 bases and J 4 bases, leaving 17 bases between the germline ends. In DNA form, the CDR3 reads TGTGCCAGTACAAATTTGGCCAGGGGAAATCAGCCCCAGCATTTT. Residues: CASTNLARGNQPQHF.

This clone was counted only a few times. V gene TRBV6-6 combines with J gene TRBJ1-2; 7 bases align to TRBD1. With 6 bases clipped from V and 2 bases from J, the junction kept 6 bases outside the gene matches. Germline V gene data show CDR1 as MNHNY and CDR2 as SVGAGI (reference sequence). The CDR3 spans 14 residues. In nucleotides, the CDR3 is TGTGCCAGCAGATCCCGGGACAGAAACTATGGCTACACCTTC. It encodes CASRSRDRNYGYTF.

The CDR3 bases are TGTGCCAGCTCATCAGCGGTGGAGACCCAGTACTTC. Residues: CASSSAVETQYF. This sequence joins TRBV18 and TRBJ2-5, with a weak D call TRBD2 (5 bases). The CDR3 is 12 amino acids. In germline, CDR1 is KGHSH, CDR2 LQKENI. The V end lost 5 bases, the J end lost 5 bases, and 9 bases lay between the germline ends.

The rearrangement joins TRBV5-6 to TRBJ2-2, with D perhaps matching TRBD2 (5 bases). Trimming removed 2 bases from V and 1 base from J, with 6 bases in between. The CDR3 totals 14 residues. Germline values: CDR1 SGHDT, CDR2 YYEEEE. Here the CDR3 DNA reads TGTGCCAGCAGCTTCGCGGGGAACACCGGGGAGCTGTTTTTT. This gives the protein CASSFAGNTGELFF.

This clone was seen a few times. This chain uses TRBV28 with TRBJ1-5; 7 nucleotides align to TRBD1. The CDR3 runs 17 residues. J lost 5 bases, V lost 3 bases, and 13 bases had no gene match. The V gene's germline CDR1 is MDHEN and CDR2 SYDVKM. CDR3 sequence (DNA): TGTGCCAGCAGTTTTTTCCCCCACCGGGACAGCTATCAGCCCCAGCATTTT. It specifies CASSFFPHRDSYQPQHF. Full variable domain (outside the CDR3, taken from reference TRBV28 and TRBJ1-5): DVKVTQSSRYLVKRTGEKVFLECVQDMDHENMFWYRQDPGLGLRLIYFSYDVKMKEKGDIPEGYSVSREKKERFSLILESASTNQTSMYLCASSFFPHRDSYQPQHFGDGTRLSIL.

The rearrangement links TRBV27 to TRBJ2-7; perhaps TRBD2 as D (5 bases). The V and J ends lost 10 bases and 5 bases respectively, with 21 bases between them. CDR1 is MNHEY and CDR2 is SMNVEV in the germline V gene (reference sequence). The CDR3 has 14 residues. CDR3 in amino acids: CATQISGISNEQYF. As DNA, the CDR3 is TGTGCCACCCAAATTTCCGGGATCTCGAACGAGCAGTACTTC.

Notes on this clone: This CDR3 is also generated by other DNA sequences in the sample. The rearrangement joins TRBV25-1 to TRBJ1-3, with 7 bases fitting TRBD1. The ends lost 5 bases at V and 0 bases at J; junction bases unmatched: 7. The CDR3 is made up of 16 amino acids. Germline CDR1 MGHDK, CDR2 SYGVNS. For the CDR3, the DNA is TGTGCCAGCAGTCCTTGGACAGGCAGCTCTGGAAACACCATATATTTT. Its translation is CASSPWTGSSGNTIYF.

The gene calls are TRBV5-5 and TRBJ2-7, with D uncertain. Germline CDR1 SGHKS, CDR2 YYEKEE (reference sequence). The germline V and J ends were trimmed by 5 bases and 3 bases, with 6 bases remaining between them. This CDR3 is built from 11 residues. The CDR3 DNA sequence: TGTGCCAGCAGTAGTTACTACGAGCAGTACTTC. It translates to CASSSYYEQYF.

This clone has only a few counts. The CDR3 region is CASGRSYNEQFF. The CDR3 coding sequence is TGTGCCAGCGGGCGTTCCTACAATGAGCAGTTCTTC. The chain employs TRBV6-5 and TRBJ2-1; D is undetermined. The CDR3 runs to 12 residues. The V gene's germline CDR1 is MNHEY and CDR2 SVGAGI. V gave up 8 bases and J gave up 1 base, with 6 bases separating them.

This clone was observed a handful of times. The chain combines TRBV28 with TRBJ2-1; D is undetermined. CDR1 is MDHEN, CDR2 SYDVKM, per germline. This CDR3 has 12 residues. The germline V and J ends were trimmed by 10 bases and 1 base, with 8 bases remaining between them. The CDR3 DNA is TGTGCCACCTCTCGGTCCTACAATGAGCAGTTCTTC. As protein: CATSRSYNEQFF. The variable domain in full, completed from reference TRBV28 and TRBJ2-1, reads DVKVTQSSRYLVKRTGEKVFLECVQDMDHENMFWYRQDPGLGLRLIYFSYDVKMKEKGDIPEGYSVSREKKERFSLILESASTNQTSMYLCATSRSYNEQFFGPGTRLTVL.

This clone was picked up a small number of times. Compared with germline, one end of the junction differs, possibly owing to a read error. The chain combines TRBV6-1 with TRBJ2-5, with TRBD2 matching 7 bases. Looked up from germline, CDR1 is MNHNS and CDR2 is SASEGT. This CDR3 is built from 17 residues. In DNA, the CDR3 is TGTGCCAGCAGTGATGGCCTAGCGGTTCCACTTCAAGAGGCCCAGTACTTC. It specifies CASSDGLAVPLQEAQYF.

This clone came up a few times. The chain links TRBV6-6 to TRBJ1-1, with D hard to call. The CDR3 covers 13 residues. Trimming pared 8 bases from V and 6 bases from J, leaving 16 bases between. Per germline, CDR1 MNHNY and CDR2 SVGAGI (reference sequence). CDR3 protein: CASRGLKIPEAFF. The DNA of the CDR3 is TGTGCCAGCCGAGGTTTGAAGATCCCTGAAGCTTTCTTT.

This clone has more than one count but fewer than ten. This rearrangement joins TRBV28 to TRBJ1-5, with 7 positions matching TRBD1. This CDR3 is built from 12 residues. With V trimmed by 9 bases and J by 5 bases, 4 bases remained unmatched. CDR1 is MDHEN and CDR2 is SYDVKM in the germline V gene. CDR3 sequence (DNA): TGTGCCAGTGAGACAGGGCATCAGCCCCAGCATTTT. This codes for CASETGHQPQHF.